This entry is about one T cell receptor beta chain. What it recognizes is unknown. Assay used: immunoSEQ multiplex PCR; TCRdb lists only in-frame clones, some missing. The sample has a few million clones, less than 95% seen once. The data are from a study of shared clonotypes between healthy human individuals. The wider study: Per donor, CD8 memory used one plate, CD8 naive used two, CD4 memory used three and CD4 naive used three. Notes on the study in general: Generation of non-shared clonotypes was less probable than generation of clonotypes shared by all four donors. Among donors, clonotype sharing was expected to be affected by sequencing depth.

The germline CDR1 and CDR2 sequences are GTSNPN and SVGIG (reference sequence). Trimming at V came to 0 bases and at J to 10 bases, leaving 17 bases not matched to a gene. CDR3 length equals 17 residues. Specimen: naive CD4+ T cells from PBMCs. Noted subset: CD45RA+ positively selected. The chain couples TRBV30 to TRBJ2-1; 8 bases align to TRBD1. The sequence was collected from a young man in good health. Some clones in this sample may be carry-over from other donors' samples. CDR3 DNA: TGTGCCTGGAGTGTAGTCCGACCCCGGACAGGGTATCGCGAGCAGTTCTTC. Translating gives CAWSVVRPRTGYREQFF.